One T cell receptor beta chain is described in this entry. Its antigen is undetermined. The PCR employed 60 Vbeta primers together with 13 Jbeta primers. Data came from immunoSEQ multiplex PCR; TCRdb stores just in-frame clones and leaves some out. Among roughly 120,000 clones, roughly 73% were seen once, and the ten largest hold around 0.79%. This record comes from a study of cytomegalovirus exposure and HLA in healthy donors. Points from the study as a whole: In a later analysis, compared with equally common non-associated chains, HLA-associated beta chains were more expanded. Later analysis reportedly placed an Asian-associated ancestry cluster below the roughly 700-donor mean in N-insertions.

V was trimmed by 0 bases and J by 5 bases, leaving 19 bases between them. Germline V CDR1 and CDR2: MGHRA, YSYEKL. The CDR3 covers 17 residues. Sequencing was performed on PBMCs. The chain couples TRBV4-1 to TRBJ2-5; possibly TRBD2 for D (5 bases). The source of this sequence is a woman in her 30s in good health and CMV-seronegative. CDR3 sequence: CASSQERAQSGMETQYF. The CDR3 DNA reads TGCGCCAGCAGCCAAGAGAGGGCGCAGTCCGGGATGGAGACCCAGTACTTC.